This is a list of T cell receptor beta chains from one sample in a study of T cell changes during pregnancy in multiple sclerosis. Assay: immunoSEQ multiplex PCR; the TCRdb copy retains only in-frame clones and omits some. The table shows tens of thousands of clones, with around nine tenths occurring only once. The specimen was CD4+ T cells from peripheral blood mononuclear cells, collected before pregnancy. The receptors were sampled from a female donor with multiple sclerosis, enrolled in a pregnancy study. The CDR3 runs from the conserved cysteine through the conserved F or W. A D gene is named only where the DNA matches it firmly. Rows may omit the clone size; those that give it use once, few, many or a size class.

d_call	v_call	clone_size	j_call	cdr3_nt	cdr3_aa
-	TRBV5-1	-	TRBJ1-1	TGCGCCAGCAGCTTGTCAGGGGCATCGAACACTGAAGCTTTCTTT	CASSLSGASNTEAFF
-	TRBV5-1	-	TRBJ2-3	TGCGCCAGCAGCTCACCAATGACAGGCCCGAAGTCAGATACGCAGTATTTT	CASSSPMTGPKSDTQYF
-	TRBV5-1	-	TRBJ2-5	TGCGCCAGCAGCTTGGGGCCCCAGGAGACCCAGTACTTC	CASSLGPQETQYF
-	TRBV5-1	-	TRBJ1-1	TGCGCCAGCAGCTTGGCAGGGAACACTGAAGCTTTCTTT	CASSLAGNTEAFF
-	TRBV5-4	once	TRBJ1-4	TGTGCCAGCAGCTTGGGTCCGGCAGGAGGAGAGTTTTTT	CASSLGPAGGEFF
-	TRBV6-1	-	TRBJ1-1	TGTGCCAGCAGTGAACAAGCCTGGAACACTGAAGCTTTCTTT	CASSEQAWNTEAFF
-	TRBV5-1	-	TRBJ2-2	TGCGCCAGCAGCTCCCTAGGAGAAAACACCGGGGAGCTGTTTTTT	CASSSLGENTGELFF
-	TRBV28	-	TRBJ1-2	TGTGCCAGCAATCCCGATGAGGGTGGCTACACCTTC	CASNPDEGGYTF
-	TRBV18	-	TRBJ1-1	TGTGCCAGCTCACCAGGAGGGAAGAACACTGAAGCTTTCTTT	CASSPGGKNTEAFF
-	TRBV7-2	-	TRBJ1-3	TGTGCCAGCAGCTTGGTAGGTGGGCCCGGAAACACCATATATTTT	CASSLVGGPGNTIYF
TRBD1	TRBV28	-	TRBJ2-5	TGTGCCAGCAGTCCACGACAGGGAGTGGAGACCCAGTACTTC	CASSPRQGVETQYF
TRBD1	TRBV19	-	TRBJ1-4	TGTGCCAGTAGTATTGTGGGACAGCTTAATGAAAAACTGTTTTTT	CASSIVGQLNEKLFF
-	TRBV4-2	-	TRBJ1-4	TGTGCCAGCAGCCAAGATCCCCGTAATGAAAAACTGTTTTTT	CASSQDPRNEKLFF
TRBD1	TRBV5-4	-	TRBJ2-2	TGTGCCAGCAGCCGTTCGACAGGGGTGAACACCGGGGAGCTGTTTTTT	CASSRSTGVNTGELFF
-	TRBV6-1	-	TRBJ2-5	TGTGCCAGCATCCGGGGAGTTGGAGAGACCCAGTACTTC	CASIRGVGETQYF
TRBD2	TRBV7-6	-	TRBJ2-3	TGTGCCAGCAGCCCCGGACTAGCGACAGATACGCAGTATTTT	CASSPGLATDTQYF
TRBD2	TRBV4-3	once	TRBJ2-1	TGCGCCAGCAGCGGTGGGACTAGCGGGGGAGTTGAGCAGTTCTTC	CASSGGTSGGVEQFF
-	TRBV30	-	TRBJ2-1	TGTGCCTGGAGTGGGGGGGGCGGGAACTACAATGAGCAGTTCTTC	CAWSGGGGNYNEQFF
-	TRBV4-1	-	TRBJ1-2	TGCGCCAGCAGCCAATCAAGAACCCGACTTGGACTCGAGGATGGCTACACCTTC	CASSQSRTRLGLEDGYTF
TRBD2	TRBV19	-	TRBJ2-4	TGTGCCAGTAGTATCCGACTAGCGGGGGCCAAAAACATTCAGTACTTC	CASSIRLAGAKNIQYF
-	TRBV2	-	TRBJ2-3	TGTGCCAGCAGTGAAGAGACACATACGCAGTATTTT	CASSEETHTQYF
-	TRBV10-3	-	TRBJ1-5	TGTGCCATCAGTGAGGGGGAGTACTATAGCAATCAGCCCCAGCATTTT	CAISEGEYYSNQPQHF
TRBD1	TRBV5-1	-	TRBJ2-7	TGCGCCAGCAGCCCGGGACAGATCCCCGGCGAGCAGTACTTC	CASSPGQIPGEQYF
-	TRBV27	-	TRBJ1-2	TGTGCCAGCAGTTTATCGGGAGGGGCTCGGGGCTACACCTTC	CASSLSGGARGYTF
-	TRBV6-5	-	TRBJ2-7	TGTGCCAGCAGGAGGGCAAGGACGGGCTTCGAGCAGTACTTC	CASRRARTGFEQYF
TRBD1	TRBV2	-	TRBJ1-6	TGTGCCAGCGAAAAATACAGGGGACGGGTCTTACCCGGTTCACCCCTCCACTTT	CASEKYRGRVLPGSPLHF
-	TRBV7-2	-	TRBJ2-7	TGTGCCAGCAGCTTAGATGCGGGCGGGCTAGACGAGCAGTACTTC	CASSLDAGGLDEQYF
-	TRBV5-8	-	TRBJ1-4	TGTGCCAGCAGCAGGGGCGCCGTAAGGGAAAAACTGTTTTTT	CASSRGAVREKLFF
-	TRBV6-5	-	TRBJ1-1	TGTGCCAGCAGCCTCGGGGGGGGCTTAAACACTGAAGCTTTCTTT	CASSLGGGLNTEAFF